Reported below is one TCR beta chain. Its antigen is unknown. The CDR3 contains 18 residues. V lost 1 base to trimming and J lost 1 base; unmatched junction nucleotides: 11. Germline V gene data show CDR1 as SGHVS and CDR2 as FQNEAQ. The sample belongs to a study of T cell responses to AZD1222 COVID-19 vaccine. The wider study: Second doses at about 4 or about 12 weeks were pooled.

Profiling relied on immunoSEQ multiplex PCR, and the TCRdb table lists in-frame clones only, not all of them. The repertoire holds about 140,000 clones, with about nine tenths as singletons. Study-wide findings and caveats: Reportedly, nearly half of unique spike TCRs recognized epitopes outside B.1.351/B.1.1.7 mutations.

The gene calls are TRBV7-8 and TRBJ2-5, with 8 bases lining up with TRBD2. This TCR came from an adult in good health. The sample was peripheral blood, taken on day 0 of AZD1222 vaccination. The CDR3 loop is CASSLGTLGGGPQETQYF. The CDR3 DNA reads TGTGCCAGCAGCTTAGGTACACTCGGCGGGGGGCCCCAAGAGACCCAGTACTTC.